What follows describes a single T cell receptor (beta chain). Its antigen remains unidentified. Germline is not matched at one junction end, which may reflect a read error. These data are taken from a study of shared clonotypes between healthy human individuals. Study observations and caveats: The authors sampled blood alone, and tissue repertoires likely differ. Larger estimated richness was generally recorded for naive subsets relative to memory subsets. Some naive CD4 clonotypes, around 4.9%, turned up in common across several donors.

Germline values: CDR1 SSHAT, CDR2 FNYEAQ (reference sequence). CDR3 length: 15 residues. In the sorted-subset replicate PCRs, roughly 210 ng DNA, some 30,000 T cell genomes, was used. Measured with immunoSEQ multiplex PCR; TCRdb has only the in-frame clones, and not every one. The sample has around 2,000,000 clones, about 95% seen once. Naive CD8 cells lacked CD45RO and underwent positive selection for CCR7, leaving out terminally differentiated effector memory CD45RA+ cells. The V call is TRBV7-7, the J call TRBJ2-5, with TRBD2 identical over 8 bases. The source material was naive CD8+ T cells sorted from blood. The sequence was obtained from a man aged 18 to 29 in good health. CDR3 in DNA: TGTGCTAGCAGCTTAGATCCGGGGGGGCATGAGACCCAGTACTTC. Translated, it gives CASSLDPGGHETQYF.